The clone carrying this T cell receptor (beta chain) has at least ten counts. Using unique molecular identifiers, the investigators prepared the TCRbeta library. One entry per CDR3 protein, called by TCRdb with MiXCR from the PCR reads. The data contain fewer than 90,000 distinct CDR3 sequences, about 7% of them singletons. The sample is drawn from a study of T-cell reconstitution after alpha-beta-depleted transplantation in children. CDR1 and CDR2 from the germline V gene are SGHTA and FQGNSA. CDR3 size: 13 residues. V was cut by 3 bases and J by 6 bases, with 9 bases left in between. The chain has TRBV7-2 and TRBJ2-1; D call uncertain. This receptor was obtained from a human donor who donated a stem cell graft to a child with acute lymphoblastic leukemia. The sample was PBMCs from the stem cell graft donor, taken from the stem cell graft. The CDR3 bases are TGTGCCAGCAGCTTCAATAGGGCCAATGAGCAGTTCTTC. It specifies CASSFNRANEQFF.